A selection of T cell receptor beta chains follows, all from one sample in a study of CD8+CD57+ T cells in acquired aplastic anemia. TCRdb processed the reads anew with MiXCR; each CDR3 protein has one entry. Here the sample spans about 220,000 distinct CDR3 sequences, approximately 35% being singletons. The sequenced sample consisted of sorted CD4+, CD8+, or CD8+CD57+ T cells (not recorded which) from PBMCs. Every receptor here comes from a human donor in good health, serving as a control. The CDR3 runs from the conserved cysteine through the conserved F or W. A D gene is named only where the DNA matches it firmly. Some rows have no size entry. The others give once, few or many, or a class for an expanded clone.

v_gene,d_gene,abundance,j_gene,CDR3aa,CDR3nt
TRBV4-1,.,once,TRBJ2-7,CASSLAPPGEQYF,TGCGCCAGCAGCTTAGCCCCCCCCGGCGAGCAGTACTTC
TRBV2,TRBD1,many,TRBJ2-7,CASTLFRQGAYEQYF,TGTGCCAGCACCCTCTTTCGACAGGGGGCCTACGAGCAGTACTTC
TRBV2,.,many,TRBJ2-7,CASSEEGTRNGYEQYF,TGTGCCAGCAGTGAAGAGGGGACCCGAAATGGCTACGAGCAGTACTTC
TRBV7-3,TRBD1,many,TRBJ1-1,CASKQDRDGAEAFF,TGTGCCAGCAAACAGGACAGGGATGGAGCTGAAGCTTTCTTT
TRBV18,TRBD1,.,TRBJ1-5,CASAGQGTIRPQHF,TGTGCCAGCGCGGGACAGGGGACAATCAGGCCCCAGCATTTT
TRBV11-3,.,many,TRBJ2-7,CASSRSGEQYF,TGTGCCAGCAGCCGGTCGGGGGAGCAGTACTTC
TRBV2,.,.,TRBJ2-3,CASRGGLADTQYF,TGTGCCAGCAGGGGGGGCCTAGCAGATACGCAGTATTTT
TRBV19,TRBD1,many,TRBJ1-2,CASSPPGQGRYGYTF,TGTGCCAGTAGTCCCCCCGGACAGGGCCGCTATGGCTACACCTTC
TRBV18,TRBD1,.,TRBJ1-2,CASSPAGGNYGYTF,TGTGCCAGCTCACCAGCAGGGGGGAACTATGGCTACACCTTC
TRBV20-1,TRBD1,few,TRBJ1-4,CSAPDRGRVNEKLFF,TGCAGTGCCCCGGACAGGGGGCGCGTCAATGAAAAACTGTTTTTT
TRBV20-1,TRBD1,many,TRBJ2-7,CSAREPRGPGDEQYF,TGCAGTGCTAGAGAACCCAGGGGGCCGGGGGACGAGCAGTACTTC
TRBV2,TRBD1,.,TRBJ2-7,CASSPRDRDYEQYF,TGTGCCAGCAGTCCCCGGGACAGAGACTACGAGCAGTACTTC
TRBV20-1,TRBD2,many,TRBJ2-7,CSAREGLAGNYEQYF,TGCAGTGCTAGAGAGGGACTAGCGGGAAACTACGAGCAGTACTTC
TRBV5-1,.,.,TRBJ2-1,CASSPGQHPLYNEQFF,TGCGCCAGCAGCCCGGGGCAGCACCCGCTTTACAATGAGCAGTTCTTC
TRBV5-4,TRBD2,few,TRBJ2-1,CASSWASGRSYSYSEQFF,TGTGCCAGCAGCTGGGCTAGCGGGAGGTCCTACTCCTACAGTGAGCAGTTCTTC
TRBV29-1,.,.,TRBJ2-5,CSVVQGGETQYF,TGCAGCGTTGTACAGGGTGGAGAGACCCAGTACTTC
TRBV15,.,.,TRBJ1-1,CATSRDLRPSSTEAFF,TGTGCCACCAGCAGAGATCTGAGACCCTCGAGCACTGAAGCTTTCTTT
TRBV14,.,.,TRBJ2-7,CTSSQMLRTYEQYF,TGTACCAGCAGCCAAATGTTAAGAACCTACGAGCAGTACTTC
TRBV24-1,TRBD1,.,TRBJ2-7,CATSEGRGQGEQYF,TGTGCCACCAGTGAGGGCAGGGGGCAGGGCGAGCAGTACTTC
TRBV19,TRBD2,many,TRBJ2-1,CASSRGLAGGSEQFF,TGTGCCAGTAGTAGGGGACTAGCGGGGGGGTCCGAGCAGTTCTTC
TRBV20-1,.,many,TRBJ2-7,CSADPADQSGNEQYF,TGCAGTGCTGATCCGGCGGACCAATCGGGCAACGAGCAGTACTTC
TRBV4-2,.,many,TRBJ2-7,CASSQDRRSSYEQYF,TGTGCCAGCAGCCAAGATCGTAGGAGCTCCTACGAGCAGTACTTC
TRBV5-1,.,.,TRBJ1-4,CASSADLGSATNEKLFF,TGCGCCAGCAGCGCCGACTTGGGATCGGCAACTAATGAAAAACTGTTTTTT
TRBV5-4,TRBD2,many,TRBJ2-3,CASSSGLAGTDTQYF,TGTGCCAGTAGTTCGGGACTAGCGGGGACAGATACGCAGTATTTT
TRBV5-1,TRBD2,few,TRBJ2-1,CASSLAISGEYNEQFF,TGCGCCAGCAGCTTGGCGATTAGCGGGGAGTACAATGAGCAGTTCTTC
TRBV2,.,many,TRBJ2-7,CASSDYEQYF,TGTGCCAGCAGTGATTACGAGCAGTACTTC
TRBV19,.,many,TRBJ1-5,CASSIRGDNQPQHF,TGTGCCAGTAGTATACGGGGGGACAATCAGCCCCAGCATTTT
TRBV20-1,TRBD2,many,TRBJ2-5,CSASLAGRQETQYF,TGCAGTGCTTCCCTAGCGGGACGGCAAGAGACCCAGTACTTC
TRBV7-9,TRBD1,many,TRBJ2-2,CASSWTGATGELFF,TGTGCCAGCAGCTGGACAGGTGCCACCGGGGAGCTGTTTTTT
TRBV7-6,.,many,TRBJ2-5,CASSRGNQETQYF,TGTGCCAGCAGTCGGGGGAACCAAGAGACCCAGTACTTC
TRBV6-1,.,.,TRBJ1-3,CASSEELPGSSGNTIYF,TGTGCCAGCAGTGAAGAGCTTCCAGGGAGCTCTGGAAACACCATATATTTT
TRBV2,TRBD1,few,TRBJ2-7,CASSCRGLYEQYF,TGTGCCAGCAGCTGCAGGGGGCTTTACGAGCAGTACTTC
TRBV24-1,TRBD1,few,TRBJ1-2,CATSDETGGTIYGYTF,TGTGCCACCAGTGACGAAACAGGGGGCACAATCTATGGCTACACCTTC
TRBV7-3,.,many,TRBJ2-1,CASSPQTYNEQFF,TGTGCCAGCAGCCCCCAAACCTACAATGAGCAGTTCTTC
TRBV7-2,.,few,TRBJ2-2,CASSSLRGTGELFF,TGTGCCAGCAGCTCCCTCCGGGGTACCGGGGAGCTGTTTTTT
TRBV4-1,.,.,TRBJ1-4,CASSHPSSGTLGEKLFF,TGCGCCAGCAGCCATCCCAGCTCCGGGACGTTGGGGGAAAAACTGTTTTTT
TRBV2,.,many,TRBJ2-7,CASSRDYGRGEQYF,TGTGCCAGCAGTAGGGACTACGGCAGGGGGGAGCAGTACTTC
TRBV2,TRBD2,.,TRBJ2-1,CASSNLAGGNEQFF,TGTGCCAGCAGTAACCTAGCGGGAGGGAATGAGCAGTTCTTC
TRBV24-1,TRBD1,.,TRBJ2-2,CATRPGQGQSGELFF,TGTGCCACCAGACCGGGACAGGGGCAGTCTGGGGAGCTGTTTTTT
TRBV19,.,once,TRBJ2-7,CASSIGKGESSYEQYF,TGTGCCAGTAGTATAGGCAAGGGGGAAAGCTCCTACGAGCAGTACTTC
TRBV12-3/TRBV12-4,.,many,TRBJ1-5,CASSFGGRQPQHF,TGTGCCAGCAGTTTTGGGGGACGGCAGCCCCAGCATTTT
TRBV12-3/TRBV12-4,.,.,TRBJ2-2,CASSFVGELFF,TGTGCCAGCAGTTTTGTAGGGGAGCTGTTTTTT
TRBV24-1,.,few,TRBJ1-5,CATSESYGSNQPQHF,TGTGCCACCAGTGAATCCTACGGTAGCAATCAGCCCCAGCATTTT
TRBV20-1,.,.,TRBJ1-4,CSARTGLNEKLFF,TGCAGTGCTAGGACAGGCCTTAATGAAAAACTGTTTTTT
TRBV5-4,.,.,TRBJ2-5,CASSLREEEETQYF,TGTGCCAGCAGCTTGCGAGAAGAAGAAGAGACCCAGTACTTC
TRBV5-1,.,many,TRBJ1-1,CASSLRQIGTEAFF,TGCGCCAGCAGCCTCAGACAGATTGGGACTGAAGCTTTCTTT
TRBV6-7,.,many,TRBJ2-7,CASSYESRVDPYEQYF,TGTGCCAGCAGTTACGAGTCCAGGGTAGACCCCTACGAGCAGTACTTC
TRBV10-2,.,.,TRBJ2-6,CASSESWGLGVNVLTF,TGCGCCAGCAGTGAGTCGTGGGGGCTCGGGGTCAACGTCCTGACTTTC
TRBV20-1,.,once,TRBJ2-5,CSASFGLGGEWGRETQYF,TGCAGTGCTAGTTTCGGGTTGGGGGGCGAGTGGGGAAGAGAGACCCAGTACTTC
TRBV2,.,.,TRBJ1-1,CASSESWLLEAFF,TGTGCCAGCAGTGAATCATGGTTACTTGAAGCTTTCTTT